This T cell receptor (beta chain) was retrieved from a study of CD8 T cells in ankylosing spondylitis. TCRdb re-derived calls from the 5' RACE reads in MiXCR, one entry per CDR3 protein. The sample yields 200,000 or so distinct CDR3 sequences, about 20% seen once. This clonotype was observed many times. The target antigen is unknown. Overall study results and limits: Matched synovial fluid from ankylosing spondylitis patients was reported to be enriched for disease-linked clones.

V lost 0 bases to trimming and J lost 1 base, with 9 bases between them. Germline V CDR1 and CDR2: SGHRS, YFSETQ. This CDR3 is built from 15 residues. The gene calls are TRBV5-1 and TRBJ2-3, with D tentatively TRBD1 (5 bases). The sequenced sample consisted of blood, either unsorted or a sorted T cell fraction (not recorded which). This TCR was sampled from a male donor aged 10-35 years with ankylosing spondylitis or in good health (not recorded which). CDR3 sequence reads: CASSLARVGTDTQYF. The CDR3 bases are TGCGCCAGCAGCTTGGCCAGGGTCGGCACAGATACGCAGTATTTT.